This record covers a single T cell receptor beta chain. The antigen is unknown. Measured with immunoSEQ multiplex PCR; TCRdb has only the in-frame clones, and not every one. The table records fewer than 800,000 clones, about 89% of them present only once. V was cut by 0 bases and J by 0 bases, with 12 bases left in between. Germline CDR1 reads SGDLS; CDR2 reads YYNGEE. CDR3 size: 17 residues. The sample belongs to a study of Ad26.COV2.S vaccination and SARS-CoV-2 variants. Study as a whole: Recipients of Ad26.COV2.S got it intramuscularly, once or twice 56 days apart.

Study observations and caveats: Non-spike TCR breadth was similar in vaccine and placebo recipients.

As to treatment: around 19 received Ad26.COV2.S at low or high dose, single or two shots; 5 received placebo; per-sample allocation not given. It was on day 63 after the first vaccine or placebo injection that samples were taken. Recruitment in Boston yielded a donor of adult age, 18-55 years. This receptor was taken from a person aged 18-65 years who received the Ad26.COV2.S COVID-19 vaccine or a placebo. The material sequenced was peripheral blood, taken in a trial of Ad26.COV2.S vaccine versus placebo. This sequence joins TRBV9 and TRBJ2-2; D is perhaps TRBD1 or TRBD2 (5 bases each). For the CDR3, the DNA is TGTGCCAGCAGCGTAGGGGGGTCAGGGTCGAACACCGGGGAGCTGTTTTTT. Protein sequence: CASSVGGSGSNTGELFF.